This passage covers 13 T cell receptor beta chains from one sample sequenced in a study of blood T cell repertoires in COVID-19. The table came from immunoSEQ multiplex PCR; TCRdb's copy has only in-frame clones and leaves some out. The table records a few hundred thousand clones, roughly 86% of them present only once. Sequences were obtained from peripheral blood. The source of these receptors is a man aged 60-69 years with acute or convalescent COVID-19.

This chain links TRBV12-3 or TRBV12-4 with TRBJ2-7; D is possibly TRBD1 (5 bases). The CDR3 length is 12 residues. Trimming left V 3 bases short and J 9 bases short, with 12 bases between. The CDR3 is CASSFGHNRQYF. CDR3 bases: TGTGCCAGCAGTTTCGGACATAATCGGCAGTACTTC.

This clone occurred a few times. The CDR3 DNA is TGTGCCAGCAGCTTAGACGTGGGAGGGGGCACTGAAGCTTTCTTT. Translation gives CASSLDVGGGTEAFF. The chain joins TRBV7-6 to TRBJ1-1; TRBD1 might be the D (6 bases). Germline CDR1 is SGHVS and CDR2 is FNYEAQ. The V end lost 1 base, the J end lost 4 bases, and 13 bases lay between the germline ends. CDR3 size: 15 residues.

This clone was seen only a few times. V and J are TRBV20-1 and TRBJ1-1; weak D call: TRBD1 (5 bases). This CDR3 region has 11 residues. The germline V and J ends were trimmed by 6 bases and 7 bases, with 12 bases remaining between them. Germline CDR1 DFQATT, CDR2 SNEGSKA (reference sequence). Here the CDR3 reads CSAIQGVEAFF. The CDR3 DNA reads TGCAGTGCCATACAAGGGGTTGAAGCTTTCTTT.

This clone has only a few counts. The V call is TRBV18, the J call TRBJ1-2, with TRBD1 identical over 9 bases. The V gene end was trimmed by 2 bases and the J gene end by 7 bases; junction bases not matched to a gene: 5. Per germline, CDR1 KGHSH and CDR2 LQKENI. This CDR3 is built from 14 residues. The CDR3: CASSPGQGSGGYTF. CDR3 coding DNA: TGTGCCAGCTCACCAGGACAGGGGTCCGGTGGCTACACCTTC.

The CDR3 DNA reads TGTGCCAGCAGCGCTGGCAGGCTTAGCTCCTATAATTCACCCCTCCACTTT. Translated: CASSAGRLSSYNSPLHF. The gene calls are TRBV5-4 and TRBJ1-6; D gene uncertain. The CDR3 has 17 residues. V gave up 4 bases and J gave up 0 bases, with 14 bases separating them. Germline CDR1 reads SGHNT; CDR2 reads YYREEE (reference sequence).

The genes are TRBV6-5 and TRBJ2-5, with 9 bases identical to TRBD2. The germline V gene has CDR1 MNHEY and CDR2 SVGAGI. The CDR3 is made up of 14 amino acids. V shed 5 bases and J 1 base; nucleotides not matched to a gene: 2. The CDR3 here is CASSSGGPQETQYF. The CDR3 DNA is TGTGCCAGCAGTAGCGGGGGGCCCCAAGAGACCCAGTACTTC.

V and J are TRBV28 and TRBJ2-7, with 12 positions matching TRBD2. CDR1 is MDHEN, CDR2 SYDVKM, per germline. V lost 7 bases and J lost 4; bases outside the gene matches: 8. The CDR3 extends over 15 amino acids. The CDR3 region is CASNRGGLAGYEQYF. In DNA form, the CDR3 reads TGTGCCAGCAACCGCGGAGGACTAGCGGGGTACGAGCAGTACTTC.

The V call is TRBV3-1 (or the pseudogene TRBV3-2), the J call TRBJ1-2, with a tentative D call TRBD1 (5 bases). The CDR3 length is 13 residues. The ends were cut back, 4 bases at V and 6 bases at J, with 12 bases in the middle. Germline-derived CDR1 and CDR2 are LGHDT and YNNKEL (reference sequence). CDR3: CASSRVGPNGYTF. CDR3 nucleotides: TGTGCCAGCAGCCGAGTGGGGCCCAATGGCTACACCTTC.

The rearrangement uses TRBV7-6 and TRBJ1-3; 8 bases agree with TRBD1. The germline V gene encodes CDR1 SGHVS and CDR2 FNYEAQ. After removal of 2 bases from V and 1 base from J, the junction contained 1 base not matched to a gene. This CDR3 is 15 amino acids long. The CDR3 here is CASSLNRGSGNTIYF. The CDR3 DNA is TGTGCCAGCAGCTTAAACAGGGGGTCTGGAAACACCATATATTTT. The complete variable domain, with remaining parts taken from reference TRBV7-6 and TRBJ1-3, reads GAGVSQSPRYKVTKRGQDVALRCDPISGHVSLYWYRQALGQGPEFLTYFNYEAQQDKSGLPNDRFSAERPEGSISTLTIQRTEQRDSAMYRCASSLNRGSGNTIYFGEGSWLTVV.

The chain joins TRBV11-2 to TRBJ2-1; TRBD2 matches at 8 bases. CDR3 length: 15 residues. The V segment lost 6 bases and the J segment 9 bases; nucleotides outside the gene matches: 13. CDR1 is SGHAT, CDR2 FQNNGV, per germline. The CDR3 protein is CASRLAGGGPIEQFF. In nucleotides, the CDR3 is TGTGCCAGCAGACTTGCGGGCGGGGGGCCAATTGAGCAGTTCTTC.

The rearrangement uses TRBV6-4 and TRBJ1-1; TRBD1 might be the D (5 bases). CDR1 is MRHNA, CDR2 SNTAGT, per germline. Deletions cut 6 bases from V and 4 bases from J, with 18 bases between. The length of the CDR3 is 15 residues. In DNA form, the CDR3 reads TGTGCCAGCAGCTCCAGCGGGAGCGGGGCCACTGAAGCTTTCTTT. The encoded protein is CASSSSGSGATEAFF.

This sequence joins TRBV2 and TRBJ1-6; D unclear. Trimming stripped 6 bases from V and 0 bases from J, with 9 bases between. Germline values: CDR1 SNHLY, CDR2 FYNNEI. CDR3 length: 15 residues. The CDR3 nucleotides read TGTGCCAGCAGGGCTGTCAGCTCCTATAATTCACCCCTCCACTTT. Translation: CASRAVSSYNSPLHF. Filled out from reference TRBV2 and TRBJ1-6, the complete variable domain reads EPEVTQTPSHQVTQMGQEVILRCVPISNHLYFYWYRQILGQKVEFLVSFYNNEISEKSEIFDDQFSVERPDGSNFTLKIRSTKLEDSAMYFCASRAVSSYNSPLHFGNGTRLTVT.

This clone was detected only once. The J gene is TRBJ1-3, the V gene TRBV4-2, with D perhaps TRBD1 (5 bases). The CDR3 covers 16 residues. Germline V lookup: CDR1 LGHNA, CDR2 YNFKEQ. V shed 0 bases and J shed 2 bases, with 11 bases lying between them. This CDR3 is CASSQDPPGAGNTIYF. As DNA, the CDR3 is TGTGCCAGCAGCCAAGATCCGCCGGGGGCTGGAAACACCATATATTTT.